The 2 T cell receptor beta chains below all came from one sample that was sequenced in a study of beta chain features in type 1 diabetes. Every isolated RNA sample was fully reverse transcribed, so sequencing captured expressed TCRB transcripts. Assay used: immunoSEQ multiplex PCR; TCRdb lists only in-frame clones, some missing. The table has approximately 470,000 clones, 30% seen once. Sequencing was performed on naive CD4+ T cells from blood. Receptor source: a man aged 18 to 35 in good health.

The V gene is TRBV11-2, the J gene TRBJ2-7, with 10 bases identical to TRBD2. The CDR3 length is 14 residues. After removal of 7 bases from V and 1 base from J, the junction contained 4 bases not matched to a gene. From germline, CDR1 is SGHAT and CDR2 FQNNGV. CDR3 nucleotides: TGTGCCAGCACCATAGCGGGAGGTTCCTACGAGCAGTACTTC. Translation gives CASTIAGGSYEQYF.

This clone was seen a handful of times. The V call is TRBV27, the J call TRBJ2-7, with TRBD1 matching 7 bases. The CDR3 sequence is 15 residues long. Germline CDR1 MNHEY, CDR2 SMNVEV (reference sequence). Losses at the gene ends were 1 base for V and 2 bases for J; bases not matched to a gene: 5. The CDR3 spells CASSLYGTDTYEQYF. The CDR3 DNA is TGTGCCAGCAGTTTATATGGGACAGATACCTACGAGCAGTACTTC.